The 27 T cell receptor beta chains below all came from one sample that was sequenced in a study of T-cell reconstitution after alpha-beta-depleted transplantation in children. Construction of the TCRbeta library involved unique molecular identifiers. TCRdb re-called the PCR reads with MiXCR, one entry per CDR3 protein. The sample records about 610,000 distinct CDR3 sequences, roughly 10% being singletons. The input for sequencing was PBMCs from the stem cell graft donor, taken from the stem cell graft. These receptors were obtained from a human donor who donated a stem cell graft to a child with acute myeloid leukemia.

This clonotype was found many times. The chain employs TRBV20-1 and TRBJ1-4; a possible D gene is TRBD1 (5 bases). Germline loops: CDR1 DFQATT, CDR2 SNEGSKA (reference sequence). With 0 bases removed from V and 6 bases from J, the gap between germline ends came to 5 bases. The CDR3 has 12 amino acids. The DNA of the CDR3 is TGCAGTGCTAGAGACAGGGATGAAAAACTGTTTTTT. It translates to CSARDRDEKLFF.

The chain links TRBV2 to TRBJ2-2; D gene unclear. Germline CDR1 and CDR2: SNHLY and FYNNEI. The CDR3 spans 12 residues. The V end lost 3 bases, the J end lost 7 bases, and 6 bases lay between the germline ends. The CDR3 protein is CASSEVGGELFF. CDR3 bases: TGTGCCAGCAGTGAGGTGGGCGGGGAGCTGTTTTTT.

Only a few counts were recorded for this clonotype. This CDR3 reads CSTSGGLPYNEQFF. CDR3 DNA: TGCAGCACAAGCGGAGGGCTACCCTACAATGAGCAGTTCTTC. The rearrangement joins TRBV29-1 to TRBJ2-1, with D tentatively TRBD2 (6 bases). This CDR3 is built from 14 residues. V lost 8 bases, J lost 2 bases, and 16 bases lay in between. Germline V gene lookup returns CDR1 SQVTM and CDR2 ANQGSEA.

This clonotype was detected a few times. V gene TRBV29-1 combines with J gene TRBJ2-1; D call uncertain. Trimming removed 3 bases from V and 1 base from J, with 10 bases in between. The CDR3 totals 14 residues. Germline V gene lookup returns CDR1 SQVTM and CDR2 ANQGSEA. The CDR3 DNA is TGCAGCGTTGAGCGGTACGCATCCTACAATGAGCAGTTCTTC. Its translation is CSVERYASYNEQFF.

The genes are TRBV11-1 and TRBJ2-7; 10 nucleotides match TRBD2. Germline V gene data show CDR1 as SGHAT and CDR2 as FQDESV (reference sequence). Trimming cost V 6 bases and J 4 bases; bases outside gene matches: 18. The CDR3 is 18 amino acids. CDR3: CASRLQGGPSGRRYEQYF. The CDR3 DNA reads as TGTGCCAGCAGGTTACAGGGGGGCCCTAGCGGGAGAAGATACGAGCAGTACTTC. The whole variable domain, remainder taken from reference TRBV11-1 and TRBJ2-7, is EAEVAQSPRYKITEKSQAVAFWCDPISGHATLYWYRQILGQGPELLVQFQDESVVDDSQLPKDRFSAERLKGVDSTLKIQPAELGDSAMYLCASRLQGGPSGRRYEQYFGPGTRLTVT.

There are a few counts of this clonotype. The V and J genes are TRBV13 and TRBJ2-6; 7 bases map to TRBD2. This CDR3 contains 20 residues. Germline V gene data show CDR1 as PRHDT and CDR2 as FYEKMQ (reference sequence). With 3 bases clipped from V and 1 base from J, the junction kept 15 bases outside the gene matches. CDR3 coding DNA: TGTGCCAGCAGCTTTCGGGGTTTGGGCGGGAGAACGTCTGGGGCCAACGTCCTGACTTTC. Its translation is CASSFRGLGGRTSGANVLTF.

The gene calls are TRBV15 and TRBJ2-1; the D gene could be TRBD1 or TRBD2 (5 bases each). Germline CDR1 reads LNHNV; CDR2 reads YYDKDF (reference sequence). V was pared by 1 base and J by 9 bases, with 13 bases between. The CDR3 totals 14 residues. CDR3 sequence: CATSRGGAMGEQFF. Written as DNA, the CDR3 is TGTGCCACCAGCAGAGGAGGGGCTATGGGTGAGCAGTTCTTC.

The chain links TRBV19 to TRBJ2-3; 7 bases are shared with TRBD2. V was pared by 4 bases and J by 10 bases, with 14 bases of the junction left unmatched. The CDR3 has 15 residues. The germline V gene has CDR1 LNHDA and CDR2 SQIVND (reference sequence). The CDR3 protein is CASSTTGLINQAQYF. The CDR3 nucleotides are TGTGCCAGTAGTACCACGGGACTAATTAATCAGGCGCAGTATTTT. Drawing the rest from reference TRBV19 and TRBJ2-3, the complete variable domain is DGGITQSPKYLFRKEGQNVTLSCEQNLNHDAMYWYRQDPGQGLRLIYYSQIVNDFQKGDIAEGYSVSREKKESFPLTVTSAQKNPTAFYLCASSTTGLINQAQYFGPGTRLTVL.

This clonotype was observed a handful of times. The chain combines TRBV20-1 with TRBJ2-5; D gene uncertain. The germline V gene has CDR1 DFQATT and CDR2 SNEGSKA (reference sequence). The CDR3 length is 12 residues. The V and J ends lost 3 bases and 4 bases respectively, with 9 bases between them. The CDR3 reads CSAREWRETQYF. For the CDR3, the DNA is TGCAGTGCTAGGGAATGGAGAGAGACCCAGTACTTC.

The CDR3 sequence: CASSLARGMWSYTF. CDR3 coding DNA: TGTGCCAGCAGTTTAGCCAGGGGAATGTGGAGCTACACCTTC. The chain has TRBV12-3 or TRBV12-4 and TRBJ1-2; possible D gene TRBD1, 6 bases. Trimming stripped 0 bases from V and 9 bases from J, with 14 bases between. CDR3 length: 14 amino acids.

This clonotype was observed many times. The V and J genes are TRBV29-1 and TRBJ2-3; perhaps TRBD2 as D (7 bases). This CDR3 has 15 amino acids. V was cut by 4 bases and J by 2 bases, with 16 bases left in between. Germline V CDR1 and CDR2: SQVTM, ANQGSEA. CDR3 sequence (DNA): TGCAGCGTTGGGGGGGCCCGGGGGGCCACAGATACGCAGTATTTT. This encodes CSVGGARGATDTQYF.

The gene calls are TRBV7-6 and TRBJ2-3, with 8 bases lining up with TRBD2. The CDR3 spans 16 residues. The germline gives CDR1 SGHVS, CDR2 FNYEAQ. The V gene end was trimmed by 1 base and the J gene end by 2 bases; junction bases not matched to a gene: 5. CDR3 in amino acids: CASSLGGSGNTDTQYF. The CDR3 region has the DNA TGTGCCAGCAGCTTAGGAGGTAGCGGGAACACAGATACGCAGTATTTT.

This clonotype was counted a few times. This chain uses TRBV6-1 with TRBJ1-2; D gene ambiguous. V gave up 5 bases and J gave up 4 bases, with 14 bases separating them. Germline-derived CDR1 and CDR2 are MNHNS and SASEGT. The CDR3 is made up of 14 amino acids. As DNA, the CDR3 is TGTGCCAGCAGTACGTCCGGGCGGCTCTATGGCTACACCTTC. Protein sequence: CASSTSGRLYGYTF.

This clonotype was recorded a few times. This chain joins TRBV19 and TRBJ1-1; D ambiguous. Germline V gives CDR1 LNHDA, CDR2 SQIVND (reference sequence). This CDR3 region has 14 residues. Trimming cost V 0 bases and J 3 bases, with 8 bases left between them. For the CDR3, the DNA is TGTGCCAGTAGTATAGATCTATCCCACACTGAAGCTTTCTTT. It encodes CASSIDLSHTEAFF.

In this sample, this clonotype turned up a few times. The V call is TRBV6-5, the J call TRBJ1-1; D gene uncertain. Trimming cost V 8 bases and J 1 base, with 11 bases left between them. The CDR3 consists of 13 residues. The germline V gene has CDR1 MNHEY and CDR2 SVGAGI. CDR3 nucleotides: TGTGCCAGCTCTGCCTCTAGGAACACTGAAGCTTTCTTT. It codes for CASSASRNTEAFF.

This clonotype appeared many times. V gene TRBV13 combines with J gene TRBJ2-4; D unresolved. Trimming took 6 bases from V and 0 from J, leaving 12 bases between them. The CDR3 has 15 residues. Germline CDR1 is PRHDT and CDR2 is FYEKMQ (reference sequence). This chain's CDR3 is CASSSPLLAKNIQYF. The DNA for the CDR3 is TGTGCCAGCAGTTCCCCCCTCCTAGCCAAAAACATTCAGTACTTC.

This clonotype was found many times. The CDR3 DNA sequence: TGTGCCAGCAGTTACCAGGGAAACGAGCAGTACTTC. This sequence encodes CASSYQGNEQYF. This chain links TRBV6-5 with TRBJ2-7, with D possibly TRBD1 on 5 matching bases. V was trimmed by 2 bases and J by 5 bases, leaving 7 bases between them. Germline CDR1 and CDR2: MNHEY and SVGAGI. CDR3 length: 12 amino acids.

This clonotype was observed at least ten times. The chain links TRBV10-3 to TRBJ2-7; 10 nucleotides align to TRBD2. Trimming removed 5 bases from V and 4 bases from J; junction bases left unmatched: 8. Germline V lookup: CDR1 ENHRY, CDR2 SYGVKD. This CDR3 has 15 residues. The CDR3 is CAISNQREGIYEQYF. The CDR3, as DNA: TGTGCCATCAGTAACCAGCGGGAGGGTATATACGAGCAGTACTTC.

This clonotype was seen only a few times. V gene TRBV24-1 combines with J gene TRBJ2-6; possible D gene TRBD2, 6 bases. CDR1 is KGHDR, CDR2 SFDVKD, per germline. CDR3 size: 15 residues. Trimming removed 3 bases from V and 2 bases from J, with 7 bases in between. CDR3 region: CATSDPSAGANVLTF. The CDR3 DNA is TGTGCCACCAGTGATCCTAGCGCTGGGGCCAACGTCCTGACTTTC.

This chain joins TRBV20-1 and TRBJ2-7; D gene ambiguous. Germline CDR1 reads DFQATT; CDR2 reads SNEGSKA (reference sequence). This CDR3 is built from 13 residues. Trimming shortened V by 7 bases and J by 1 base, and 14 bases separated the two germline ends. CDR3 coding DNA: TGCAGTGTTCTACGCTTGGGGTCCTACGAGCAGTACTTC. Protein: CSVLRLGSYEQYF.

There are many counts of this clonotype. The rearrangement links TRBV20-1 to TRBJ2-7; 9 bases match TRBD1. Losses at the gene ends were 6 bases for V and 4 bases for J; bases not matched to a gene: 7. Germline CDR1 is DFQATT and CDR2 is SNEGSKA (reference sequence). This CDR3 comprises 13 residues. The CDR3 loop is CSAKGQGNYEQYF. DNA of the CDR3: TGCAGTGCCAAGGGACAGGGTAATTACGAGCAGTACTTC.

The J gene is TRBJ1-5, the V gene TRBV28; a possible D gene is TRBD1 (5 bases). V lost 6 bases and J lost 3, with 15 bases in between. CDR1 is MDHEN, CDR2 SYDVKM, per germline. CDR3 length equals 15 residues. The CDR3: CASSPPGALNQPQHF. In nucleotides, the CDR3 is TGTGCCAGCAGCCCGCCCGGGGCGCTCAATCAGCCCCAGCATTTT. The variable domain in full, with the rest retrieved from reference TRBV28 and TRBJ1-5, is DVKVTQSSRYLVKRTGEKVFLECVQDMDHENMFWYRQDPGLGLRLIYFSYDVKMKEKGDIPEGYSVSREKKERFSLILESASTNQTSMYLCASSPPGALNQPQHFGDGTRLSIL.

The genes are TRBV27 and TRBJ2-3; the match to TRBD2 covers 11 bases. The V and J ends lost 3 bases and 2 bases, in that order; junction bases with no gene match: 4. CDR1 MNHEY and CDR2 SMNVEV come from the germline V gene (reference sequence). The CDR3 has 16 amino acids. This CDR3 is CASSFWGLAATDTQYF. The CDR3 DNA sequence: TGTGCCAGCAGTTTCTGGGGACTAGCGGCCACAGATACGCAGTATTTT.

The chain combines TRBV20-1 with TRBJ2-3; maybe TRBD2 (6 bases). Germline-derived CDR1 and CDR2 are DFQATT and SNEGSKA (reference sequence). The ends were cut back, 6 bases at V and 4 bases at J, with 14 bases in the middle. This CDR3 has 13 amino acids. The DNA of the CDR3 is TGCAGTGCCCGGAGGGCCGGCGCAGATACGCAGTATTTT. Residues: CSARRAGADTQYF.

This clonotype was picked up a small number of times. V and J are TRBV4-3 and TRBJ2-7; D remains unclear. CDR1 and CDR2 from the germline V gene are LGHNA and YSLEER. This CDR3 comprises 12 residues. Trimming removed 1 base from V and 2 bases from J, with 3 bases in between. The CDR3 sequence: CASSQVTYEQYF. CDR3 DNA: TGCGCCAGCAGCCAAGTGACCTACGAGCAGTACTTC.

This clonotype was detected only a few times. The chain links TRBV6-5 to TRBJ2-1, with a possible D match to TRBD2 (7 bases). The germline V gene has CDR1 MNHEY and CDR2 SVGAGI. CDR3 length equals 14 residues. V was shortened by 0 bases and J by 9 bases, with 12 bases between the two germline ends. The CDR3 is CASSYSGGAGEQFF. DNA for the CDR3: TGTGCCAGCAGTTACTCAGGGGGGGCAGGTGAGCAGTTCTTC.

This clonotype was seen a handful of times. This chain uses TRBV7-8 with TRBJ2-1; no clear D gene. V was pared by 5 bases and J by 14 bases, with 19 bases between. This CDR3 has 13 amino acids. The germline gives CDR1 SGHVS, CDR2 FQNEAQ. The DNA of the CDR3 is TGTGCCAGCAGCCCCCCCGAGGTAGTCGTGGAGTTCTTC. This gives the protein CASSPPEVVVEFF.